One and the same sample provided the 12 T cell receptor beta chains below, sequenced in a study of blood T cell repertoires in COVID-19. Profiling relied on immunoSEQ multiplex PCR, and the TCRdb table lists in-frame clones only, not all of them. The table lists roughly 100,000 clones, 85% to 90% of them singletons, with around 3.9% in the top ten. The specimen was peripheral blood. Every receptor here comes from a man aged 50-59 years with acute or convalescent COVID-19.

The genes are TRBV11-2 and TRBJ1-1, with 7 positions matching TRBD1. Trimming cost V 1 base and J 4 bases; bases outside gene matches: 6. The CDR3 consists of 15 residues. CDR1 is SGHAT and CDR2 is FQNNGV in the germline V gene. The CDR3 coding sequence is TGTGCCAGCAGCTTAGCTTCAGGGGGGCGCACTGAAGCTTTCTTT. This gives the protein CASSLASGGRTEAFF.

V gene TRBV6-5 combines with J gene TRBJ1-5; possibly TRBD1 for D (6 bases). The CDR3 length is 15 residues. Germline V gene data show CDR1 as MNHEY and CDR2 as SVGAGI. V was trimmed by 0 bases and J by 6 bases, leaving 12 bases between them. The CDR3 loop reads CASSYSTGGGQPQHF. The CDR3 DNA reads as TGTGCCAGCAGTTACTCGACGGGGGGCGGTCAGCCCCAGCATTTT.

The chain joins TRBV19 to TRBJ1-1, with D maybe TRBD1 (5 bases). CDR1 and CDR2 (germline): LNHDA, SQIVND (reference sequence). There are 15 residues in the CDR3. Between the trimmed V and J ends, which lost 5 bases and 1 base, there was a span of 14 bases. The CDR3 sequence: CASSAGGKWNTEAFF. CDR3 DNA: TGTGCCAGTAGTGCCGGGGGGAAGTGGAACACTGAAGCTTTCTTT.

The CDR3 spells CASSFYQGPSGNTIYF. CDR3 coding DNA: TGTGCCAGCAGCTTCTACCAGGGCCCCTCTGGAAACACCATATATTTT. The chain carries TRBV7-9 and TRBJ1-3, with a weak D call TRBD1 (5 bases). Germline V gene lookup returns CDR1 SEHNR and CDR2 FQNEAQ (reference sequence). The CDR3 sequence is 16 residues long. The V end lost 3 bases, the J end lost 0 bases, and 12 bases lay between the germline ends.

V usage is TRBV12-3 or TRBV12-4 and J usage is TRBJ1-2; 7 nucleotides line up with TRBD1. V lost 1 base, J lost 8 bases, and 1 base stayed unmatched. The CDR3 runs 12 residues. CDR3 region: CASSLDRGGYTF. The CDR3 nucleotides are TGTGCCAGCAGTTTAGACAGGGGCGGCTACACCTTC.

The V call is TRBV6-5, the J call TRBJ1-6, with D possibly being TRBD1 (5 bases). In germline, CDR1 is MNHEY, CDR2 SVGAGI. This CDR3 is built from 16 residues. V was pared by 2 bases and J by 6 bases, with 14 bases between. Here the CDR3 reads CASSYAQTALNSPLHF. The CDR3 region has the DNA TGTGCCAGCAGTTACGCGCAGACAGCCCTTAATTCACCCCTCCACTTT.

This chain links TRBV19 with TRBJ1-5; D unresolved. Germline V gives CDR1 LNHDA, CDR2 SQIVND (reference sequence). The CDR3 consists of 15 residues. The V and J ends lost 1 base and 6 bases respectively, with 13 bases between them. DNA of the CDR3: TGTGCCAGTAGTATAGCGGGAGTCGGAGGTCAGCCCCAGCATTTT. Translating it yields CASSIAGVGGQPQHF.

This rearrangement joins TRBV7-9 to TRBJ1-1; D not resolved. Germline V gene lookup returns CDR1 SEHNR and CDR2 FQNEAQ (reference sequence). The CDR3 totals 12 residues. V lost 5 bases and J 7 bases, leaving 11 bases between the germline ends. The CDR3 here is CASSPSPSEAFF. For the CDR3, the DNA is TGTGCCAGCAGCCCTTCGCCCAGTGAAGCTTTCTTT. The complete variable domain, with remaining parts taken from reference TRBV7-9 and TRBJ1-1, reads DTGVSQNPRHKITKRGQNVTFRCDPISEHNRLYWYRQTLGQGPEFLTYFQNEAQLEKSRLLSDRFSAERPKGSFSTLEIQRTEQGDSAMYLCASSPSPSEAFFGQGTRLTVV.

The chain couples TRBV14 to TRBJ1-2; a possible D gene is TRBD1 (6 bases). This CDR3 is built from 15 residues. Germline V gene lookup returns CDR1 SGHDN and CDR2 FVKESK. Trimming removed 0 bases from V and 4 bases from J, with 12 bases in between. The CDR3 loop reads CASSQDWDIFYGYTF. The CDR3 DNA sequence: TGTGCCAGCAGCCAAGATTGGGACATTTTCTATGGCTACACCTTC.

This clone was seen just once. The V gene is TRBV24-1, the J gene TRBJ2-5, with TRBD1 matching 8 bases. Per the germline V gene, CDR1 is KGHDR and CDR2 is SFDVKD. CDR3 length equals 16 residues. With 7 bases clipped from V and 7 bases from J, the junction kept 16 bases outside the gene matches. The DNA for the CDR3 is TGTGCCACCAGCCCTGGACAGGGACCTGAGCGATGGACCCAGTACTTC. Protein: CATSPGQGPERWTQYF.

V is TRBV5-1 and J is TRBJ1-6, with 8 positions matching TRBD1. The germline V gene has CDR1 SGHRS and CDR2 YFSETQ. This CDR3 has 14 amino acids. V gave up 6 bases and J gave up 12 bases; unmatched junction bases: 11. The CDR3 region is CASNPGQGGVPLHF. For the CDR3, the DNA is TGCGCCAGCAACCCAGGACAGGGCGGCGTACCCCTCCACTTT.

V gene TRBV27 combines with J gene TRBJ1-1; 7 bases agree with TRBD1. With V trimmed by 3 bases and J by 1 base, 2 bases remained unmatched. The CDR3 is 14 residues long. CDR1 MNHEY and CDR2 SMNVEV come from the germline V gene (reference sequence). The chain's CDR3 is CASSFEGANTEAFF. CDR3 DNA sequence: TGTGCCAGCAGTTTTGAGGGGGCGAACACTGAAGCTTTCTTT.